These T cell receptor beta chains were read from a single sample in a study of cytomegalovirus exposure and HLA in healthy donors. This table comes from immunoSEQ multiplex PCR, and its TCRdb copy is limited to in-frame clones, with some not included. The sample lists under 150,000 clones, about 61% occurring once. Sequencing was done on a sample of PBMCs. The receptors derive from a woman in her thirties or forties in good health and CMV-seronegative. Each CDR3 is given with its conserved first and last residue. A D gene is named only where the DNA matches it firmly. Some rows have no size entry. The others give once, few or many, or a class for an expanded clone.

size	V	J	D	CDR3	DNA
few	TRBV6-6	TRBJ2-3	TRBD2	CASSYGGLASDTQYF	TGTGCCAGCAGTTACGGTGGACTAGCCTCAGATACGCAGTATTTT
.	TRBV30	TRBJ1-5	.	CAWSAWTEDQPQHF	TGTGCCTGGAGTGCTTGGACAGAGGATCAGCCCCAGCATTTT
few	TRBV28	TRBJ2-5	.	CASRKRGQETQYF	TGTGCCAGCAGAAAAAGGGGGCAAGAGACCCAGTACTTC
.	TRBV5-6	TRBJ2-7	TRBD2	CASTRGGQNYEQYF	TGTGCCAGCACCCGGGGGGGACAAAACTACGAGCAGTACTTC
.	TRBV5-4	TRBJ2-3	.	CASSLDRYTDTQYF	TGTGCCAGCAGCTTGGACAGATACACAGATACGCAGTATTTT
few	TRBV5-1	TRBJ1-4	.	CASSLGGGEKLFF	TGCGCCAGCAGCTTGGGGGGGGGCGAAAAACTGTTTTTT
.	TRBV15	TRBJ2-1	.	CATSSQLGEGLYNEQFF	TGTGCCACCAGCAGCCAATTGGGAGAGGGTTTGTACAATGAGCAGTTCTTC
.	TRBV29-1	TRBJ2-7	.	CSVEDRGSTYEQYF	TGCAGCGTTGAAGATCGGGGAAGTACCTACGAGCAGTACTTC
.	TRBV7-2	TRBJ1-2	TRBD1	CASSIRDSPSYGYTF	TGTGCCAGCAGCATTAGGGACAGTCCCAGCTATGGCTACACCTTC
.	TRBV5-4	TRBJ2-7	.	CATASRDSYEQYF	TGTGCCACCGCGTCCAGGGACTCCTACGAGCAGTACTTC
few	TRBV4-3	TRBJ1-3	.	CASSQDPPYSGNTIYF	TGCGCCAGCAGCCAAGACCCCCCTTACTCTGGAAACACCATATATTTT
once	TRBV2	TRBJ2-3	TRBD1	CASSDGRGLDTQYF	TGTGCCAGCAGTGATGGCAGGGGGTTAGATACGCAGTATTTT
.	TRBV5-1	TRBJ2-5	TRBD1	CASSLQGGVQETQYF	TGCGCCAGCAGCCTACAAGGGGGCGTACAAGAGACCCAGTACTTC
few	TRBV2	TRBJ1-5	.	CASSEADRIRHF	TGTGCCAGCAGTGAAGCCGACAGGATCCGGCATTTT
.	TRBV15	TRBJ2-5	.	CATSRDQDFQETQYF	TGTGCCACCAGCAGAGATCAGGACTTCCAAGAGACCCAGTACTTC
.	TRBV27	TRBJ1-5	TRBD1	CASSLSTGAGQPQHF	TGTGCCAGCAGTTTGTCGACAGGGGCGGGACAGCCCCAGCATTTT
.	TRBV9	TRBJ2-1	TRBD1	CASSVEGQGASNEQFF	TGTGCCAGCAGCGTAGAGGGACAGGGGGCAAGTAATGAGCAGTTCTTC
.	TRBV9	TRBJ1-1	TRBD1	CASSEQGVDTEAFF	TGTGCCAGCAGCGAACAGGGGGTGGACACTGAAGCTTTCTTT
once	TRBV5-1	TRBJ2-1	TRBD2	CASSADILAGGPNEQFF	TGCGCCAGCAGCGCGGACATACTAGCGGGGGGGCCTAATGAGCAGTTCTTC
.	TRBV19	TRBJ1-5	TRBD1	CASSARTGNNQPQHF	TGTGCCAGTAGTGCCCGGACAGGGAACAATCAGCCCCAGCATTTT
.	TRBV5-4	TRBJ1-2	TRBD1	CASSLAWTGDGGYTF	TGTGCCAGCAGCTTGGCGTGGACAGGGGACGGGGGCTACACCTTC
.	TRBV18	TRBJ1-3	.	CASSPQALNSGNTIYF	TGTGCCAGCTCACCACAAGCCCTCAACTCTGGAAACACCATATATTTT
.	TRBV5-4	TRBJ1-1	TRBD1	CASSFPGGQGAEAFF	TGTGCCAGCAGCTTCCCTGGGGGACAGGGAGCTGAAGCTTTCTTT
.	TRBV7-9	TRBJ2-7	TRBD2	CASTPPSGGNYEQYF	TGTGCCAGCACCCCGCCTAGCGGGGGCAACTACGAGCAGTACTTC
.	TRBV19	TRBJ1-1	TRBD1	CASSADRGITEAFF	TGTGCCAGTAGCGCGGACAGGGGAATAACTGAAGCTTTCTTT
.	TRBV5-8	TRBJ1-1	.	CASSLEVRTEAFF	TGTGCCAGCAGCTTGGAGGTGAGGACTGAAGCTTTCTTT
.	TRBV6-6	TRBJ1-2	.	CAISLDGLYGYTF	TGTGCCATCAGTCTAGACGGACTCTATGGCTACACCTTC
.	TRBV7-9	TRBJ1-4	.	CASSLGHAGEKLFF	TGTGCCAGCAGCTTAGGTCACGCAGGTGAAAAACTGTTTTTT
.	TRBV19	TRBJ2-5	.	CASSTMLVTSRQETQYF	TGTGCCAGTAGTACCATGCTCGTGACTAGTCGCCAAGAGACCCAGTACTTC
.	TRBV5-5	TRBJ2-5	TRBD2	CASSSPASGKETQYF	TGTGCCAGCAGCTCTCCGGCTAGCGGTAAAGAGACCCAGTACTTC
.	TRBV6-6	TRBJ1-2	TRBD1	CASSSGDRFLYGYTF	TGTGCCAGCAGTTCCGGGGACAGGTTCCTCTATGGCTACACCTTC
.	TRBV27	TRBJ2-7	TRBD1	CASSPYNGQGNEQYF	TGTGCCAGCAGTCCTTACAATGGACAGGGTAACGAGCAGTACTTC
once	TRBV11-1	TRBJ2-7	.	CASSSLGPDYEQYF	TGTGCCAGCAGCTCACTTGGTCCCGACTACGAGCAGTACTTC
few	TRBV7-2	TRBJ2-5	.	CASSLGRHQETQYF	TGTGCCAGCAGCTTAGGGCGGCACCAAGAGACCCAGTACTTC
.	TRBV6-5	TRBJ1-1	.	CASSSGGWNTEAFF	TGTGCCAGCAGTTCTGGGGGGTGGAACACTGAAGCTTTCTTT